Sequencing of this TCR beta chain was carried out in a study of naive and memory T cell subsets. Amplification of ligated cDNA took four PCR rounds with SP2 and nested alpha and beta constant primers. TCRdb reanalysed the 5' RACE reads using MiXCR and keeps one entry per CDR3 protein. The data show 48,000 or so distinct CDR3 sequences, about 4.4% seen once. The CDR3 is 15 residues long. Germline assignment: CDR1 LGHNA and CDR2 YNFKEQ. With respect to this clonotype: Its cognate antigen is unknown. With a much larger clone just one base away, this may be a read error.

The library had UMIs added by 3' ligation of an oligonucleotide to TCR cDNA. Study-level results: This RNA-based method may be sensitive to activation-related transcript changes.

The receptor's source is a female donor in good health. The chain couples TRBV4-2 to TRBJ2-7, with D tentatively TRBD1 or TRBD2 (5 bases each). CDR3 loop: CASSQDWDPRYEKYF. The DNA for the CDR3 is TGTGCCAGCAGCCAAGATTGGGACCCGAGGTACGAGAAGTACTTC.